The T cell receptor beta chain under discussion was sequenced for a study of cytomegalovirus exposure and HLA in healthy donors. The overall study: An earlier analysis found 95 million to 140 million unique TCR beta sequences from about 190 million T cells.

Germline values: CDR1 KGHSH, CDR2 LQKENI. Between the trimmed V and J ends, which lost 3 bases and 1 base, there was a span of 12 bases. CDR3 length equals 15 residues. The study, taken as a whole, reports: Clonal expansion was found to be greater in HLA-associated TCR beta chains than in equally common others in a later analysis. TCR beta V- and J-gene trimming, according to a later analysis, was linked to a missense DCLRE1C variant.

Remarks on this clone: Its antigen is still unknown.

Researchers ran the PCR with 60 Vbeta and 13 Jbeta primers. The table came from immunoSEQ multiplex PCR; TCRdb's copy has only in-frame clones and leaves some out. This sample has 150,000 to 180,000 clones, with 80% found just once. Sequenced sample: PBMCs. The TCR originated in a man younger than 40 in good health and CMV-seropositive. The chain has TRBV18 and TRBJ1-1; TRBD1 might be the D (6 bases). CDR3 nucleotides: TGTGCCAGCTCACCTACAACAGGGCAGAACACTGAAGCTTTCTTT. Encoded protein: CASSPTTGQNTEAFF.